This T cell receptor (beta chain) appears in the sequencing data of a study of T cells in Graves' hyperthyroidism and ophthalmopathy. Exclusions: uncontrolled infection, other autoimmune disease, pregnancy, lactation. On the basis of clinical symptoms, serum thyroxine and TRAb, thyroid ultrasound and orbital computed tomography, diagnoses were made. Study results and limitations: Prediction of ophthalmopathy progression came a median approximately 7 months pre-onset. Most clonotypes that expanded in the thyroid above 0.001 also showed up in blood.

RNA transcripts gave rise to amplified TCR beta CDR3 regions. The TCR CDR3 was amplified in a first-round RT-PCR using the HTBI primer set. TCRdb analysed the multiplex PCR reads with MiXCR anew, one entry per CDR3 protein. The sample lists about 660,000 distinct CDR3 sequences, roughly 46% occurring once. A note on this clonotype: Antigen: not known.

The V gene end was trimmed by 8 bases and the J gene end by 2 bases; junction bases not matched to a gene: 11. This CDR3 is 16 amino acids long. Germline-derived CDR1 and CDR2 are SNHLY and FYNNEI. The chain is built from TRBV2 and TRBJ1-4; 7 nucleotides agree with TRBD1. The sample taken for sequencing was peripheral blood or thyroid tissue (not recorded which). This clonotype originated in an adult man with Graves' disease, either hyperthyroidism or ophthalmopathy (not recorded which). The CDR3: CASSPQQGGTNEKLFF. CDR3 bases: TGTGCCAGCTCACCCCAGCAGGGGGGGACTAATGAAAAACTGTTTTTT.